Reported below is one T cell receptor beta chain. What it binds is not known. One end of the junction does not line up with germline, which may come from a read error. Time point reported: persistent/refractory GD, antithyroid drugs over 5 years with positive TRAb. PBMCs were the source of the RNA used for TCR sequencing. EDTA tubes collected approximately 10 milliliters of peripheral blood. The CDR3 is 15 residues long. Germline V lookup: CDR1 LGHDT, CDR2 YNNKEL (reference sequence). Arm-PCR with iRepertoire HTBI primers amplified the CDR3 regions for these TCR beta libraries. Each CDR3 protein is one row after TCRdb ran MiXCR on the multiplex PCR reads. The repertoire holds roughly 700,000 distinct CDR3 sequences, with 30% as singletons. This specimen belongs to a study of regulatory T cells in long-lasting Graves disease. Study observations and caveats: New patients shared roughly 960 public clonotypes, and persistent patients shared more, with about 2,500.

The TCR sequence derives from a female donor with Graves disease. V gene TRBV3-1 combines with J gene TRBJ1-1; 12 bases line up with TRBD1. Sequencing was performed on peripheral blood mononuclear cells (PBMCs), taken when the disease was refractory, from a patient treated with antithyroid drugs. The CDR3 region is CASSQGTGGYTEASF. The DNA of the CDR3 is TGTGCCAGCAGCCAGGGGACAGGGGGCTACACTGAAGCTTCCTTT. Variable domain in full (rest from reference TRBV3-1 and TRBJ1-1): DTAVSQTPKYLVTQMGNDKSIKCEQNLGHDTMYWYKQDSKKFLKIMFSYNNKELIINETVPNRFSPKSPDKAHLNLHINSLELGDSAVYFCASSQGTGGYTEASFGQGTRLTVV.